The T cell receptor (beta chain) under discussion was sequenced for a study of OX40 agonist ivuxolimab in advanced cancers. As for the study more broadly: Ivuxolimab was an agonistic, fully human IgG2 monoclonal antibody directed against OX40 (CD134), a costimulatory receptor. A male proportion of roughly 80% and a mean age of approximately 60 years, ranging from roughly 20 to 80, were recorded for the dose-escalation cohort. Peripheral TCRbeta sequencing aimed to test whether ivuxolimab altered TCR sequence diversity and caused clonal T-cell expansion. Partial responses occurred in three dose-escalation patients: two with cutaneous melanoma and one with hepatocellular carcinoma. The monotherapy dose-escalation portion (N ≈ 56 patients) of the phase I ivuxolimab trial is reported in the paper. Intravenous ivuxolimab was administered to patients every 2 weeks at six dose levels: 0.01, 0.1, 0.3, 1.5, 3 and 10 mg/kg. Prior anti-PD-1, anti-PD-L1 or anti-CTLA-4 therapy was permitted, and approximately 39% of dose-escalation patients had received checkpoint inhibitors. Of the approximately 54 dose-escalation patients, hepatocellular carcinoma was present in around 20, melanoma in approximately 15, renal cell carcinoma in 9 and head and neck cancer in 9. Paper-wide results and their limitations: After ivuxolimab, expanded clones were on average more numerous among CD8+ T cells than among CD4+ T cells. At doses from 0.1 to 3.0 mg/kg, clonal expansion was seen in both CD4+ and CD8+ blood T cells between baseline and week 6. Low levels of normalized T-cell clonal expansion were also seen in some nonresponding patients. Partial responders in the 0.1-3.0 mg/kg groups had among the lowest normalized peripheral clonal expansion, especially among CD8+ T cells. The antigen specificity of the peripheral T cells that underwent clonal expansion was not determined.

Genomic DNA was isolated from the sorted cells so that the TCRbeta CDR3 region could be sequenced. The immunoSEQ Assay was used for sequencing of TCRbeta CDR3 regions. The table comes from immuneACCESS by way of TCRdb, which keeps in-frame sequences with V and J called. Part of the clones is missing from these tables; in studies checked, under half for an unresolved V gene and the rest for unknown reasons. The sample yields roughly 99,000 clones; 75% to 95% were counted once. The top ten constitute about 1.2% of the sample. Concerning this clone: Its antigen remains undetermined. No qualities accompany the bases; no much larger clone lies one base away.

Patients with autoimmune disease history or receiving systemic immunosuppression were excluded from the trial. Peripheral blood for TCR sequencing was drawn from every dose cohort at baseline, at cycle 4 day 1 and at cycle 7 day 1. Samples came from an open-label, multicenter, first-in-human phase I dose-escalation trial of ivuxolimab. Adults with locally advanced or metastatic melanoma, renal cell, hepatocellular, or head and neck squamous cell carcinoma were enrolled in the trial. Before TCR sequencing, CD4+ T cells and CD8+ T cells were sorted from peripheral blood as separate populations. This specimen consisted of CD4+ or CD8+ T cells sorted from blood, obtained in a trial of the OX40 agonist ivuxolimab. The receptor comes from an adult with an advanced solid tumor such as melanoma, head and neck, liver or kidney cancer.

The CDR3 region reads CASSLPVGTETYEQYF. The nucleotide sequence reads TGTGCCAGCAGCTTACCCGTAGGGACGGAAACCTACGAGCAGTACTTC. The chain is encoded by TRBV11-2 joined to TRBJ2-7; the D element might be TRBD1 or TRBD2, as each aligns at 5 bases. There are 16 amino acids in the CDR3, from cysteine to phenylalanine inclusive. The CDR3 DNA has 48 bases and is translated from base 1. CDR1 and CDR2 are read off the germline V gene as SGHAT and FQNNGV. V gives up 2 bases and J gives up 2 bases, and the segment between their germline ends measures 16 bases.